Listed here are 20 T cell receptor beta chains from one sample, sequenced in a study of blood T cell repertoires in COVID-19. Only in-frame clones appear in the TCRdb table, and some are missing; sequencing was by immunoSEQ multiplex PCR. The table records under 200,000 clones, 70% to 90% of them present only once. The sequencing sample was made of peripheral blood. The receptors come from a woman aged 80 or over with COVID-19, enrolled during active disease.

V gene TRBV5-5 combines with J gene TRBJ1-5, with D maybe TRBD1 (5 bases). Looked up from germline, CDR1 is SGHKS and CDR2 is YYEKEE (reference sequence). The CDR3 loop spans 17 amino acids. Trimming cost V 4 bases and J 0 bases, with 17 bases left between them. The CDR3 region is CASSPGHSPDSNQPQHF. CDR3 nucleotides: TGTGCCAGCAGCCCTGGACATTCTCCAGATAGCAATCAGCCCCAGCATTTT.

The rearrangement joins TRBV19 to TRBJ1-2, with 7 positions matching TRBD1. CDR1 and CDR2 (germline): LNHDA, SQIVND (reference sequence). V dropped 4 bases and J dropped 0; count of bases not matched to a gene: 8. This CDR3 spans 16 amino acids. The chain's CDR3 is CASSTTGALANYGYTF. The CDR3 nucleotides read TGTGCCAGTAGTACCACAGGGGCTTTAGCTAACTATGGCTACACCTTC.

This rearrangement joins TRBV20-1 to TRBJ2-7; TRBD2 might be the D (6 bases). The CDR3 sequence is 11 residues long. V lost 6 bases, J lost 3 bases, and 9 bases lay in between. Germline V gives CDR1 DFQATT, CDR2 SNEGSKA (reference sequence). CDR3: CSATGGYEQYF. CDR3 bases: TGCAGTGCCACCGGGGGCTACGAGCAGTACTTC.

The V and J genes are TRBV19 and TRBJ1-5, with D unresolved. CDR3 length: 16 amino acids. With 6 bases removed from V and 0 bases from J, the gap between germline ends came to 15 bases. In germline, CDR1 is LNHDA, CDR2 SQIVND (reference sequence). CDR3 coding DNA: TGTGCCAGTAGCACGACCCACAGCCCTAGCAATCAGCCCCAGCATTTT. Its translation is CASSTTHSPSNQPQHF.

Note on this clone: The conserved closing phenylalanine or tryptophan is absent in this CDR3, likely reflecting a read error. No DNA is shown, since the ends of the CDR3 on it are uncertain; the CDR3 is the one TCRdb lists. CDR3 protein: CASSPRTSGRAIP. The chain joins TRBV18 to TRBJ2-3; whether TRBD2, the table's D call, matches the DNA was not checked. Germline-derived CDR1 and CDR2 are KGHSH and LQKENI. 13 amino acids form the CDR3, both terminal residues included.

The V gene is TRBV7-9, the J gene TRBJ1-6, with a possible D match to TRBD1 (6 bases). The CDR3 sequence is 14 residues long. The V gene's germline CDR1 is SEHNR and CDR2 FQNEAQ (reference sequence). V was trimmed by 4 bases and J by 9 bases, leaving 13 bases between them. CDR3: CASSSDSQFSPLHF. In nucleotides, the CDR3 is TGTGCCAGCAGCTCGGACAGCCAATTTTCACCCCTCCACTTT.

The chain employs TRBV19 and TRBJ1-5; D possibly corresponds to TRBD1 (6 bases). Per the germline V gene, CDR1 is LNHDA and CDR2 is SQIVND (reference sequence). The CDR3 runs 14 residues. The V end was cut by 6 bases, the J end by 5 bases, with 14 bases between. The chain's CDR3 is CASSKQGYYQPQHF. CDR3 DNA: TGTGCCAGTAGCAAACAGGGATATTATCAGCCCCAGCATTTT.

J is TRBJ2-2 and V is TRBV3-1 (or the pseudogene TRBV3-2); maybe TRBD1 (5 bases). The germline V and J ends were trimmed by 4 bases and 5 bases, with 5 bases remaining between them. The CDR3 totals 12 residues. Germline V gene data show CDR1 as LGHDT and CDR2 as YNNKEL (reference sequence). CDR3 nucleotides: TGTGCCAGCAGCCGGACAACCGGGGAGCTGTTTTTT. It translates to CASSRTTGELFF.

V and J are TRBV2 and TRBJ1-1; perhaps TRBD1 as D (5 bases). The CDR3 is 14 amino acids. Trimming stripped 7 bases from V and 4 bases from J, with 16 bases between. Germline loops: CDR1 SNHLY, CDR2 FYNNEI. The DNA for the CDR3 is TGTGCCAGCACCCTCTCGGACGGGGGCACTGAAGCTTTCTTT. It encodes CASTLSDGGTEAFF. The full variable domain, completed using reference TRBV2 and TRBJ1-1, is EPEVTQTPSHQVTQMGQEVILRCVPISNHLYFYWYRQILGQKVEFLVSFYNNEISEKSEIFDDQFSVERPDGSNFTLKIRSTKLEDSAMYFCASTLSDGGTEAFFGQGTRLTVV.

This rearrangement joins TRBV6-5 to TRBJ1-6; tentative D call: TRBD1 (6 bases). Germline V gives CDR1 MNHEY, CDR2 SVGAGI. The CDR3 has 15 amino acids. Trimming removed 2 bases at V and 7 bases at J, with 12 bases between. CDR3 nucleotide sequence: TGTGCCAGCAGTTACGACAGGCGTGCCAATTCACCCCTCCACTTT. Its translation is CASSYDRRANSPLHF.

CDR3 region: CASSSTMGQGNYGYTF. CDR3 bases: TGTGCCAGCAGTTCAACCATGGGGCAGGGTAACTATGGCTACACCTTC. The V and J genes are TRBV6-5 and TRBJ1-2; TRBD1 might be the D (5 bases). The length of the CDR3 is 16 residues. The ends were cut back, 4 bases at V and 1 base at J, with 16 bases in the middle. Germline CDR1 MNHEY, CDR2 SVGAGI.

The chain couples TRBV18 to TRBJ2-7; a possible D gene is TRBD1 (5 bases). V dropped 3 bases and J dropped 2 bases, with 14 bases sitting between them. The CDR3 runs 15 residues. CDR1 is KGHSH, CDR2 LQKENI, per germline. CDR3 protein: CASSPTRVGTYEQYF. CDR3 coding DNA: TGTGCCAGCTCACCTACCAGGGTGGGTACCTACGAGCAGTACTTC. Drawing the rest from reference TRBV18 and TRBJ2-7, the complete variable domain is NAGVMQNPRHLVRRRGQEARLRCSPMKGHSHVYWYRQLPEEGLKFMVYLQKENIIDESGMPKERFSAEFPKEGPSILRIQQVVRGDSAAYFCASSPTRVGTYEQYFGPGTRLTVT.

The chain links TRBV20-1 to TRBJ1-2; 8 bases fit TRBD1. The germline V gene encodes CDR1 DFQATT and CDR2 SNEGSKA (reference sequence). V lost 3 bases, J lost 8 bases, and 11 bases stayed unmatched. This CDR3 contains 14 residues. CDR3 in amino acids: CSASLRQGAGGYTF. CDR3 in DNA: TGCAGTGCTAGTCTGCGGCAGGGGGCGGGAGGCTACACCTTC.

The chain carries TRBV19 and TRBJ1-5; the D gene is possibly TRBD1 (5 bases). The CDR3 length is 16 residues. The V end was cut by 5 bases, the J end by 1 base, with 15 bases between. Germline CDR1 and CDR2: LNHDA and SQIVND (reference sequence). The CDR3 spells CASSVLGGLSNQPQHF. CDR3 nucleotides: TGTGCCAGTAGTGTGTTGGGGGGTTTAAGCAATCAGCCCCAGCATTTT.

The rearrangement links TRBV28 to TRBJ1-5; tentative D call: TRBD1 (5 bases). The CDR3 runs to 16 residues. CDR1 and CDR2 (germline): MDHEN, SYDVKM. The V gene lost 3 bases and the J gene lost 5 bases, with 17 bases spanning the gap. CDR3 region: CASSLKKGSRHQPQHF. The CDR3 nucleotides read TGTGCCAGCAGTTTGAAGAAGGGGTCAAGGCATCAGCCCCAGCATTTT.

This clone was seen only once. The chain uses TRBV18 and TRBJ1-2, with 7 bases matching TRBD1. V gave up 6 bases and J gave up 0 bases; unmatched junction bases: 7. Germline values: CDR1 KGHSH, CDR2 LQKENI. This CDR3 contains 15 residues. CDR3 sequence reads: CASSPGQLANYGYTF. As DNA, the CDR3 is TGTGCCAGCTCCCCGGGACAGTTAGCTAACTATGGCTACACCTTC.

The chain recombines TRBV10-3 with TRBJ1-2; no reliable D call. The CDR3 is 14 residues long. Germline V gene lookup returns CDR1 ENHRY and CDR2 SYGVKD. V was clipped by 3 bases and J by 6 bases, with 14 bases between them. This CDR3 is CAISDVKQNNGYTF. The CDR3 DNA is TGTGCCATCAGTGACGTGAAACAGAACAATGGCTACACCTTC.

The chain has TRBV7-9 and TRBJ1-4; D uncertain. The germline gives CDR1 SEHNR, CDR2 FQNEAQ (reference sequence). CDR3 length: 13 amino acids. V was shortened by 5 bases and J by 3 bases, with 7 bases between the two germline ends. The CDR3 region is CASSPIANEKLFF. The CDR3 DNA reads as TGTGCCAGCAGCCCAATAGCTAATGAAAAACTGTTTTTT.

The chain employs TRBV6-4 and TRBJ2-3, with 10 bases lining up with TRBD2. J lost 4 bases, V lost 2 bases, and 3 bases had no gene match. The CDR3 has 15 amino acids. Per germline, CDR1 MRHNA and CDR2 SNTAGT. CDR3 sequence (DNA): TGTGCCAGCAGTGACAATCTAGCGGGAGCAGATACGCAGTATTTT. Protein sequence: CASSDNLAGADTQYF.

The J gene is TRBJ2-2, the V gene TRBV19, with 11 positions matching TRBD1. Germline loops: CDR1 LNHDA, CDR2 SQIVND (reference sequence). The V and J ends lost 3 bases and 4 bases, in that order; junction bases with no gene match: 10. This CDR3 spans 18 amino acids. The CDR3 bases are TGTGCCAGTAGTATTGGGACAGGGGGTATTGGTGGCACCGGGGAGCTGTTTTTT. It encodes CASSIGTGGIGGTGELFF.